The rows below give T cell receptor beta chains drawn from one sample of a study of blood T cell repertoires in COVID-19. Sequencing used immunoSEQ multiplex PCR; TCRdb keeps in-frame clones, though not all of them. The repertoire holds approximately 87,000 clones, with around nine tenths as singletons. The specimen was peripheral blood. The receptors derive from a man in his 70s with active or convalescent COVID-19. The CDR3 runs from the conserved cysteine through the conserved F or W. Fields, in order: CDR3 length, D gene, clone size, J gene, V gene, CDR3 protein, CDR3 DNA. The D gene is left open where the match is weak. Only part of the rows carry a size: once, few, many, or a class if the clone is expanded.

15 . . TRBJ1-2 TRBV10-3 CAISEGQLTNYGYTF TGTGCCATCAGTGAGGGACAGCTCACTAACTATGGCTACACCTTC
14 TRBD1 . TRBJ1-6 TRBV10-3 CAISSGQGNSPLHF TGTGCCATCAGCTCGGGACAGGGGAATTCACCCCTCCACTTT
13 TRBD1 . TRBJ1-2 TRBV28 CASRPGGIGSYTF TGTGCCAGCAGGCCAGGGGGCATTGGGAGCTACACCTTC
15 TRBD2 . TRBJ2-7 TRBV3-1/TRBV3-2 CASSQGPGDYYEQYF TGTGCCAGCAGCCAAGGGCCCGGGGACTACTACGAGCAGTACTTC
14 . once TRBJ1-2 TRBV28 CASSLFEENYGYTF TGTGCCAGCAGTTTATTTGAGGAGAACTATGGCTACACCTTC
18 . . TRBJ2-3 TRBV1 CTSSHDRTEASRTDTQYF TGCACCAGCAGCCATGATCGGACTGAGGCCTCAAGGACAGATACGCAGTATTTT
16 TRBD1 . TRBJ1-2 TRBV18 CASSPPGTGGSYGYTF TGTGCCAGCTCACCCCCGGGGACAGGGGGGAGCTATGGCTACACCTTC
15 TRBD1 . TRBJ2-7 TRBV6-1 CASSEAGDRRDEQYF TGTGCCAGCAGTGAAGCTGGGGACAGGCGCGACGAGCAGTACTTC
15 . . TRBJ1-1 TRBV28 CASLTGGRQNTEAFF TGTGCCAGCTTAACCGGTGGGAGACAGAACACTGAAGCTTTCTTT
14 . few TRBJ1-5 TRBV28 CASSLPPTDRSQHF TGTGCCAGCAGTCTTCCACCAACCGACAGGTCCCAGCATTTT
13 TRBD1 . TRBJ2-5 TRBV6-2/TRBV6-3 CASSYWDRETQYF TGTGCCAGCAGTTATTGGGACAGAGAGACCCAGTACTTC
16 . once TRBJ2-1 TRBV7-6 CASSLGGGTIVNEQFF TGTGCCAGCAGCTTAGGAGGGGGGACTATCGTAAATGAGCAGTTCTTC
14 . . TRBJ2-1 TRBV21-1 CASSPRTDYNEQFF TGTGCCAGCAGCCCCCGGACAGACTACAATGAGCAGTTCTTC
12 . . TRBJ1-1 TRBV28 CASSLTNTEAFF TGTGCCAGCAGTCTGACAAACACTGAAGCTTTCTTT
13 . . TRBJ1-1 TRBV10-3 CAISAGFGTEAFF TGTGCCATCAGTGCCGGGTTTGGGACTGAAGCTTTCTTT
12 . . TRBJ1-1 TRBV19 CASSTRNTEAFF TGTGCCAGTAGTACCAGAAACACTGAAGCTTTCTTT
16 . . TRBJ2-1 TRBV3-1/TRBV3-2 CASSQGAPPHSNEQFF TGTGCCAGCAGCCAAGGGGCCCCTCCCCACTCCAATGAGCAGTTCTTC
15 TRBD2 . TRBJ2-7 TRBV10-3 CAISGGRDQNYEQYF TGTGCCATCAGCGGGGGGAGGGATCAAAACTACGAGCAGTACTTC
17 TRBD1 . TRBJ2-7 TRBV5-3 CARSLAHSGQGSYEQYF TGTGCCAGAAGCTTGGCTCACTCGGGACAGGGGTCCTACGAGCAGTACTTC
17 TRBD2 . TRBJ2-1 TRBV5-1 CASSLGPAGLSYNEQFF TGCGCCAGCAGCTTGGGCCCAGCGGGACTCTCCTACAATGAGCAGTTCTTC
14 TRBD2 . TRBJ2-1 TRBV10-3 CATKTSGTNNEQFF TGTGCCACCAAGACTAGCGGGACCAACAATGAGCAGTTCTTC
14 TRBD1 . TRBJ1-1 TRBV19 CASSPGQGSTEAFF TGTGCCAGTAGTCCCGGACAGGGATCCACTGAAGCTTTCTTT
15 . . TRBJ1-4 TRBV6-6 CASSYSGGANEKLFF TGTGCCAGCAGTTACTCAGGGGGTGCTAATGAAAAACTGTTTTTT
15 . . TRBJ2-6 TRBV5-1 CASSQQGSGANVLTF TGCGCCAGCAGCCAACAGGGTTCTGGGGCCAACGTCCTGACTTTC
13 TRBD1 . TRBJ2-5 TRBV7-9 CASSFDRGETQYF TGTGCCAGCAGTTTCGACAGGGGAGAGACCCAGTACTTC
16 TRBD2 . TRBJ2-3 TRBV5-6 CASSWTGGAGLDTQYF TGTGCCAGCAGTTGGACCGGGGGGGCTGGGTTAGATACGCAGTATTTT
13 . once TRBJ1-1 TRBV6-4 CASSDVLGTEAFF TGTGCCAGCAGTGACGTCCTCGGCACTGAAGCTTTCTTT
17 TRBD1 . TRBJ1-2 TRBV5-4 CASSLGGTVKANYGYTF TGTGCCAGCAGCTTGGGCGGGACAGTAAAAGCTAACTATGGCTACACCTTC
14 . . TRBJ1-2 TRBV6-5 CASSYSWRDYGYTF TGTGCCAGCAGTTACTCGTGGCGGGACTATGGCTACACCTTC
15 TRBD1 . TRBJ1-1 TRBV6-5 CAATGVVRAGTEAFF TGTGCCGCGACAGGGGTGGTTAGGGCAGGGACTGAAGCTTTCTTT
13 . . TRBJ2-5 TRBV7-2 CASCRQVQETQYF TGTGCCAGCTGTAGACAGGTTCAAGAGACCCAGTACTTC
17 TRBD1 once TRBJ1-5 TRBV15 CATSRVGTGTLNQPQHF TGTGCCACCAGCAGAGTAGGGACAGGGACCCTCAATCAGCCCCAGCATTTT
15 . . TRBJ2-7 TRBV7-2 CASSFPGLSRDEQYF TGTGCCAGCAGCTTTCCGGGACTGTCCCGGGATGAGCAGTACTTC
13 . . TRBJ2-7 TRBV5-1 CASSSNVEGEQYF TGCGCCAGCAGCTCGAACGTTGAGGGCGAGCAGTACTTC
15 TRBD1 . TRBJ1-5 TRBV28 CASSPSGQLNQPQHF TGTGCCAGCAGCCCGTCGGGACAGCTAAATCAGCCCCAGCATTTT
17 TRBD1 . TRBJ1-2 TRBV29-1 CSVEAADRGLANYGYTF TGCAGCGTTGAAGCCGCTGACAGGGGGCTGGCTAACTATGGCTACACCTTC
14 TRBD2 . TRBJ2-3 TRBV18 CASSPAGGTDTQYF TGTGCCAGCTCACCTGCGGGAGGGACAGATACGCAGTATTTT
14 . . TRBJ2-2 TRBV7-3 CASSLNRMVGELFF TGTGCCAGCAGCTTAAACAGGATGGTAGGGGAGCTGTTTTTT
13 . . TRBJ1-6 TRBV7-3 CASSLGRNSPLHF TGTGCCAGCAGCTTGGGGCGGAATTCACCCCTCCACTTT
14 TRBD1 . TRBJ2-5 TRBV5-1 CASSPRDSQETQYF TGCGCCAGCAGCCCCCGGGACAGCCAAGAGACCCAGTACTTC
14 . . TRBJ2-7 TRBV7-2 CASSLQGGSYEQYF TGTGCCAGCAGCTTACAGGGCGGATCCTACGAGCAGTACTTC
13 . . TRBJ1-2 TRBV19 CASSRLGLYGYTF TGTGCCAGTAGCCGCCTGGGCCTCTATGGCTACACCTTC